These 21 T cell receptor beta chains were sequenced from one sample in a study of blood T cell repertoires in COVID-19. Assay: immunoSEQ multiplex PCR; the TCRdb copy retains only in-frame clones and omits some. The sample lists over 300,000 clones, around 89% occurring once. What was sequenced was peripheral blood. Receptors originate from a man between 18 and 29 years old with active or convalescent COVID-19.

This clone was seen only a few times. The V gene is TRBV9, the J gene TRBJ2-7; TRBD2 agrees at 12 bases. The V and J ends lost 4 bases and 4 bases, in that order; junction bases with no gene match: 9. Germline V gene data show CDR1 as SGDLS and CDR2 as YYNGEE. The CDR3 length is 16 residues. DNA of the CDR3: TGTGCCAGCAGCTCAACCGCTAGCGGGGGGGAGTACGAGCAGTACTTC. Translating gives CASSSTASGGEYEQYF.

As for this clone: A read error may account for a junction end that differs from germline. The rearrangement uses TRBV29-1 and TRBJ2-6; possible D gene TRBD1, 5 bases. The CDR3 spans 16 residues. CDR1 and CDR2 (germline): SQVTM, ANQGSEA. The CDR3 sequence: CSVADRPSSGANVLTF. The CDR3 DNA sequence: TGCAGCGTCGCCGACCGCCCGAGCTCTGGGGCCAACGTGCTGACTTTC. Supplemented by reference TRBV29-1 and TRBJ2-6, the full variable domain reads SAVISQKPSRDICQRGTSLTIQCQVDSQVTMMFWYRQQPGQSLTLIATANQGSEATYESGFVIDKFPISRPNLTFSTLTVSNMSPEDSSIYLCSVADRPSSGANVLTFGAGSRLTVL.

The rearrangement links TRBV3-1 (or the pseudogene TRBV3-2) to TRBJ2-7, with 7 nucleotides matching TRBD1. CDR1 LGHDT and CDR2 YNNKEL come from the germline V gene (reference sequence). The CDR3 loop spans 12 amino acids. J gave up 5 bases and V 4 bases, and 2 bases lay outside the gene matches. The CDR3 DNA reads TGTGCCAGCAGCCGCCAGGGGGACGAGCAGTACTTC. Protein: CASSRQGDEQYF.

The V gene is TRBV6-5, the J gene TRBJ1-2; the match to TRBD1 covers 9 bases. Germline V gene lookup returns CDR1 MNHEY and CDR2 SVGAGI. The trim removed 1 base at V and 5 bases at J, leaving 2 bases unmatched. The CDR3 sequence is 14 residues long. CDR3: CASSYLGTGYGYTF. CDR3 DNA: TGTGCCAGCAGTTACTTGGGGACAGGGTATGGCTACACCTTC.

This clone was recorded a few times. Other DNA sequences of this sample code for an identical CDR3. V is TRBV7-2 and J is TRBJ1-5, with D perhaps TRBD1 (6 bases). The CDR3 extends over 13 amino acids. Germline assignment: CDR1 SGHTA and CDR2 FQGNSA. The V gene lost 5 bases and the J gene lost 4 bases, with 9 bases spanning the gap. This CDR3 is CASSLRGNQPQHF. CDR3 nucleotides: TGTGCCAGCAGCCTCAGGGGAAATCAGCCCCAGCATTTT.

V and J are TRBV7-3 and TRBJ2-5; 8 bases map to TRBD1. The germline CDR1 and CDR2 sequences are SGHTA and FQGTGA. CDR3 length equals 14 residues. J lost 2 bases, V lost 5 bases, and 4 bases had no gene match. DNA for the CDR3: TGTGCCAGCAGCCCCGGGACAGGACAAGAGACCCAGTACTTC. Protein product: CASSPGTGQETQYF.

This chain connects TRBV4-2 to TRBJ1-1, with D possibly TRBD1 on 6 matching bases. Looked up from germline, CDR1 is LGHNA and CDR2 is YNFKEQ. CDR3 size: 16 residues. Trimming stripped 3 bases from V and 0 bases from J, with 14 bases between. The DNA of the CDR3 is TGTGCCAGCAGCCAGAGGACAGAGATCATGAACACTGAAGCTTTCTTT. This gives the protein CASSQRTEIMNTEAFF.

This clone was seen a handful of times. The chain carries TRBV7-2 and TRBJ1-6, with D possibly being TRBD1 (5 bases). Germline V gene data show CDR1 as SGHTA and CDR2 as FQGNSA. The CDR3 runs 17 residues. V was shortened by 3 bases and J by 8 bases, with 20 bases between the two germline ends. The chain's CDR3 is CASSFFLSGGKDSPLHF. CDR3 sequence (DNA): TGTGCCAGCAGCTTCTTTTTAAGCGGGGGGAAGGATTCACCCCTCCACTTT.

CDR3 loop: CASSIAQGAAYEQYF. CDR3 bases: TGTGCCAGTAGTATAGCTCAGGGGGCGGCCTACGAGCAGTACTTC. The gene calls are TRBV19 and TRBJ2-7; 8 bases fit TRBD1. Germline values: CDR1 LNHDA, CDR2 SQIVND (reference sequence). Trimming at V came to 1 base and at J to 2 bases, leaving 4 bases not matched to a gene. CDR3 size: 15 residues.

The chain recombines TRBV18 with TRBJ1-1, with TRBD1 identical over 7 bases. V lost 4 bases, J lost 0 bases, and 5 bases stayed unmatched. This CDR3 has 15 amino acids. In germline, CDR1 is KGHSH, CDR2 LQKENI. The CDR3 sequence: CASSLTRGLNTEAFF. CDR3 nucleotide sequence: TGTGCCAGCTCACTTACCAGGGGGTTGAACACTGAAGCTTTCTTT.

This clone was recorded once. The chain links TRBV2 to TRBJ2-2, with TRBD1 matching 9 bases. Germline V gene sequence: CDR1 SNHLY, CDR2 FYNNEI. The CDR3 totals 15 residues. Trimming removed 8 bases from V and 4 bases from J; junction bases left unmatched: 8. The CDR3 coding sequence is TGTGCCAGCTCTCGGGGACAGGGACCCACCGGGGAGCTGTTTTTT. Translating gives CASSRGQGPTGELFF.

This clone was seen a single time. The CDR3 is CASSLGGSPLHF. The CDR3 nucleotides are TGCGCCAGCAGCTTGGGCGGATCACCCCTCCACTTT. The chain links TRBV5-1 to TRBJ1-6; D not certain. This CDR3 contains 12 residues. V gave up 0 bases and J gave up 10 bases, with 5 bases separating them. Germline V lookup: CDR1 SGHRS, CDR2 YFSETQ. Variable domain in full (rest from reference TRBV5-1 and TRBJ1-6): KAGVTQTPRYLIKTRGQQVTLSCSPISGHRSVSWYQQTPGQGLQFLFEYFSETQRNKGNFPGRFSGRQFSNSRSEMNVSTLELGDSALYLCASSLGGSPLHFGNGTRLTVT.

J is TRBJ1-6 and V is TRBV4-1; the D gene is possibly TRBD1 (6 bases). Trimming cost V 1 base and J 3 bases, with 7 bases left between them. The CDR3 consists of 15 residues. Germline values: CDR1 MGHRA, CDR2 YSYEKL. Here the CDR3 reads CASSQGDNYNSPLHF. The CDR3 DNA sequence: TGCGCCAGCAGCCAAGGGGACAACTATAATTCACCCCTCCACTTT.

This clone was recorded at least ten times. The chain couples TRBV6-2 or TRBV6-3 to TRBJ2-3; 8 bases line up with TRBD2. The CDR3 has 16 residues. The germline gives CDR1 MNHEY, CDR2 SVGEGT. J was trimmed by 3 bases and V by 2 bases; bases with no gene match: 7. The CDR3: CASSYGPGGQTDTQYF. The CDR3, as DNA: TGTGCCAGCAGTTACGGACCGGGGGGGCAGACAGATACGCAGTATTTT.

This chain links TRBV13 with TRBJ2-7; a weak D match, TRBD2 (5 bases). This CDR3 has 14 residues. Trimming took 3 bases from V and 0 from J, leaving 9 bases between them. Germline CDR1 PRHDT, CDR2 FYEKMQ (reference sequence). CDR3: CASSFPGISYEQYF. CDR3 nucleotide sequence: TGTGCCAGCAGCTTCCCCGGGATCTCCTACGAGCAGTACTTC.

V usage is TRBV5-4 and J usage is TRBJ2-1, with D unclear. Trimming took off 10 bases at V and 5 bases at J, with 10 bases between the two ends. CDR3 length: 11 residues. CDR1 and CDR2 from the germline V gene are SGHNT and YYREEE (reference sequence). CDR3 nucleotides: TGTGCCGCACAAAAGAACAATGAGCAGTTCTTC. This codes for CAAQKNNEQFF.

The chain recombines TRBV5-1 with TRBJ2-7; 11 bases match TRBD2. CDR1 and CDR2 (germline): SGHRS, YFSETQ. J was trimmed by 2 bases and V by 3 bases; bases with no gene match: 7. This CDR3 is 16 amino acids long. The CDR3 coding sequence is TGCGCCAGCAGCTGGGAACTAGCGGGAGCAGCCTACGAGCAGTACTTC. Protein product: CASSWELAGAAYEQYF.

This clone was seen more than once but under ten times. The CDR3 region has the DNA TGTGCCAGCAGTTTATCCCGGGACAGGGTCAATTCACCCCTCCACTTT. Translating gives CASSLSRDRVNSPLHF. The rearrangement uses TRBV27 and TRBJ1-6; 9 nucleotides line up with TRBD1. The V gene's germline CDR1 is MNHEY and CDR2 SMNVEV (reference sequence). The V and J ends lost 0 bases and 7 bases, in that order; junction bases with no gene match: 4. This CDR3 has 16 residues.

Regarding this clone: Sequence at one end of the junction differs from germline and may be a read error. This rearrangement joins TRBV20-1 to TRBJ1-3; no clear D. The CDR3 sequence is 10 residues long. Germline V gene lookup returns CDR1 DFQATT and CDR2 SNEGSKA (reference sequence). Here the CDR3 reads CSGLGDTIYF. The CDR3 bases are TGCAGTGGTCTTGGAGACACCATATATTTT.

The V call is TRBV2, the J call TRBJ1-3; a possible D gene is TRBD1 (5 bases). This CDR3 has 12 residues. Germline V gene sequence: CDR1 SNHLY, CDR2 FYNNEI. The V end lost 6 bases, the J end lost 4 bases, and 7 bases lay between the germline ends. The CDR3 coding sequence is TGTGCCAGCAGGGGGCTCGGAAACACCATATATTTT. Translated: CASRGLGNTIYF.

This clone was found a few times. J is TRBJ1-2 and V is TRBV5-1; TRBD1 is a possible D gene (5 bases). V was shortened by 0 bases and J by 7 bases, with 16 bases between the two germline ends. Germline V gives CDR1 SGHRS, CDR2 YFSETQ. The CDR3 has 15 amino acids. The CDR3 DNA reads TGCGCCAGCAGCTTGGAGTCCAAGGGGTTGTTTGGCTACACCTTC. It codes for CASSLESKGLFGYTF.